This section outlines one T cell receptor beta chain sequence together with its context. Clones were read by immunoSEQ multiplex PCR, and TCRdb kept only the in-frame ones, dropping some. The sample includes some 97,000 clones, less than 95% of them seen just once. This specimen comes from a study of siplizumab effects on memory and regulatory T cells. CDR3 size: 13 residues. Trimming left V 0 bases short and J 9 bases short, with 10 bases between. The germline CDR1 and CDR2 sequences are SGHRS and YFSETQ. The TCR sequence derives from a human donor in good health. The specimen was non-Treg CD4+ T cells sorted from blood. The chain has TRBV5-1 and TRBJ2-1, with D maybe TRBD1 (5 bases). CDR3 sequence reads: CASSLGQFAEQFF. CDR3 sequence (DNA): TGCGCCAGCAGCTTGGGACAGTTTGCTGAGCAGTTCTTC.